What follows are 20 T cell receptor beta chains derived from one specimen sequenced in a study of CD8+ T cells in alopecia areata (dated by TCRdb to 2017 to 2018). Library preparation employed the immunoSEQ multiplex PCR assay. RNA was extracted from all samples and reverse transcribed into cDNA, which served as template for TCR sequencing. TCRdb re-hosts the immuneACCESS table, in-frame sequences only. Its copies lack some clones; in the studies checked, an unresolved V gene accounts for under half of them, and the cause for the rest is not known. The sample profile shows some 7,000 clones; less than 75% of them were found once. The top ten hold around a fifth of the sample. The time point label on this specimen signifies: baseline before oral tofacitinib. Lesional scalp punch biopsies and peripheral blood were obtained from alopecia areata patients. Sample: skin, taken at week 0. The source of these receptors is a human donor with alopecia areata.

This chain joins TRBV7-9 and TRBJ1-5; no clear D gene. V lost 1 base and J lost 3, with 7 bases in between. The CDR3 loop spans 14 amino acids. CDR1 is SEHNR, CDR2 FQNEAQ, per germline (reference sequence). As DNA, the CDR3 is TGTGCCAGCAGCTTAGGGAATACCAATCAGCCCCAGCATTTT. It is translated as CASSLGNTNQPQHF.

The table lists this clone with a few counts. V is TRBV5-1 and J is TRBJ2-7, with TRBD1 matching 7 bases. The V and J ends lost 4 bases and 5 bases, in that order; junction bases with no gene match: 12. The CDR3 sequence is 15 residues long. The germline CDR1 and CDR2 sequences are SGHRS and YFSETQ. This chain's CDR3 is CASSQRATTGNEQYF. CDR3 coding DNA: TGCGCCAGCAGCCAACGAGCTACGACAGGGAACGAGCAGTACTTC.

V and J are TRBV5-1 and TRBJ2-3, with D hard to call. The V end was cut by 4 bases, the J end by 3 bases, with 12 bases between. This CDR3 is 14 amino acids long. CDR1 is SGHRS and CDR2 is YFSETQ in the germline V gene. CDR3 bases: TGCGCCAGCAGCGATCCGGGCCCTACAGATACGCAGTATTTT. Protein: CASSDPGPTDTQYF.

This clone was observed a handful of times. The rearrangement uses TRBV6-6 and TRBJ2-7; 9 bases fit TRBD1. With V trimmed by 2 bases and J by 2 bases, 4 bases remained unmatched. This CDR3 is built from 15 residues. The germline V gene encodes CDR1 MNHNY and CDR2 SVGAGI (reference sequence). CDR3 region: CASSYDGTGTYEQYF. For the CDR3, the DNA is TGTGCCAGCAGTTACGATGGGACAGGGACCTACGAGCAGTACTTC.

This clone qualifies as large (0.1 to 1%). The chain combines TRBV11-1 with TRBJ2-7; D gene ambiguous. The CDR3 has 13 amino acids. The germline V gene has CDR1 SGHAT and CDR2 FQDESV (reference sequence). Trimming pared 2 bases from V and 1 base from J, leaving 6 bases between. The CDR3 nucleotides read TGTGCCAGCAGCTTACAGACTTCCTACGAGCAGTACTTC. Protein product: CASSLQTSYEQYF.

This rearrangement joins TRBV29-1 to TRBJ2-1; D uncertain. CDR1 is SQVTM, CDR2 ANQGSEA, per germline. V lost 1 base and J lost 0, with 10 bases in between. The CDR3 extends over 15 amino acids. Here the CDR3 reads CSVEGVQSSYNEQFF. The CDR3 DNA reads as TGCAGCGTTGAAGGGGTCCAAAGCTCCTACAATGAGCAGTTCTTC.

The chain has TRBV10-3 and TRBJ1-2, with D possibly TRBD1 on 6 matching bases. Germline V gives CDR1 ENHRY, CDR2 SYGVKD. CDR3 length equals 14 residues. V lost 3 bases to trimming and J lost 4 bases, with 12 bases between them. The CDR3 coding sequence is TGTGCCATCAGTGACGACAGGCGATCCTATGGCTACACCTTC. This codes for CAISDDRRSYGYTF.

The chain carries TRBV7-2 and TRBJ2-4, with 13 nucleotides matching TRBD2. Germline CDR1 SGHTA, CDR2 FQGNSA. The V and J ends lost 3 bases and 0 bases, in that order; junction bases with no gene match: 5. The CDR3 extends over 18 amino acids. CDR3 protein: CASSLGLAGFLAKNIQYF. CDR3 DNA: TGTGCCAGCAGCTTGGGACTAGCGGGGTTTTTAGCCAAAAACATTCAGTACTTC.

The chain is built from TRBV7-3 and TRBJ2-2; D may be TRBD1 (6 bases). CDR3 length: 16 residues. From germline, CDR1 is SGHTA and CDR2 FQGTGA. Trimming cost V 0 bases and J 0 bases, with 8 bases left between them. CDR3 protein: CASSLTGGANTGELFF. The CDR3 DNA reads TGTGCCAGCAGCTTAACAGGGGGTGCGAACACCGGGGAGCTGTTTTTT.

This clone ranks as large (0.1 to 1%). The CDR3 DNA is TGTGCCAGCAGTAGCGGACAGGGGGCAGCGGAGCAGTTCTTC. Translated, it gives CASSSGQGAAEQFF. The chain has TRBV2 and TRBJ2-1, with 11 bases lining up with TRBD1. The CDR3 is 14 amino acids. V lost 5 bases, J lost 10 bases, and 7 bases stayed unmatched. The germline V gene encodes CDR1 SNHLY and CDR2 FYNNEI.

The J gene is TRBJ2-3, the V gene TRBV5-4, with 8 bases lining up with TRBD1. The ends lost 4 bases at V and 4 bases at J; junction bases unmatched: 2. The CDR3 totals 13 residues. In germline, CDR1 is SGHNT, CDR2 YYREEE (reference sequence). CDR3 bases: TGTGCCAGCAGCGACAGGGGCCCAGATACGCAGTATTTT. Protein product: CASSDRGPDTQYF.

V usage is TRBV5-5 and J usage is TRBJ2-7, with TRBD1 as a possible D gene (6 bases). Germline V gene sequence: CDR1 SGHKS, CDR2 YYEKEE (reference sequence). The CDR3 runs to 13 residues. V was clipped by 4 bases and J by 0 bases, with 8 bases between them. CDR3 bases: TGTGCCAGCAGCCGGGACAACTCCTACGAGCAGTACTTC. This sequence encodes CASSRDNSYEQYF.

The rearrangement joins TRBV7-9 to TRBJ2-7; possibly TRBD2 for D (5 bases). Germline lookup yields CDR1 SEHNR and CDR2 FQNEAQ (reference sequence). This CDR3 has 11 amino acids. V dropped 5 bases and J dropped 7 bases, with 9 bases sitting between them. Written as DNA, the CDR3 is TGTGCCAGCAGCCTGGACTGGGAGCAGTACTTC. This encodes CASSLDWEQYF. The full variable domain, rest sourced from reference TRBV7-9 and TRBJ2-7, is DTGVSQNPRHKITKRGQNVTFRCDPISEHNRLYWYRQTLGQGPEFLTYFQNEAQLEKSRLLSDRFSAERPKGSFSTLEIQRTEQGDSAMYLCASSLDWEQYFGPGTRLTVT.

A single count supports this clone. V usage is TRBV7-3 and J usage is TRBJ2-1, with 8 bases aligning to TRBD2. V lost 1 base to trimming and J lost 6 bases; unmatched junction nucleotides: 2. The length of the CDR3 is 14 residues. The germline V gene encodes CDR1 SGHTA and CDR2 FQGTGA. CDR3 region: CASSLRTSSNEQFF. In DNA, the CDR3 is TGTGCCAGCAGCTTAAGGACTAGCTCCAATGAGCAGTTCTTC.

The J gene is TRBJ2-6, the V gene TRBV10-3, with 7 bases lining up with TRBD1. Germline V CDR1 and CDR2: ENHRY, SYGVKD. V shed 5 bases and J 4 bases; nucleotides not matched to a gene: 8. The CDR3 loop spans 16 amino acids. CDR3 sequence reads: CAISKGQPVGANVLTF. The CDR3 DNA is TGTGCCATCAGTAAGGGACAGCCCGTCGGGGCCAACGTCCTGACTTTC.

By sample share, this clone is medium-sized. The chain joins TRBV6-1 to TRBJ2-7, with D possibly TRBD2 on 7 matching bases. Trimming removed 8 bases from V and 1 base from J, with 15 bases in between. Per the germline V gene, CDR1 is MNHNS and CDR2 is SASEGT. The CDR3 consists of 14 residues. CDR3 amino acids: CASFGRGASYEQYF. The CDR3 region has the DNA TGTGCCAGCTTCGGTCGGGGGGCGTCCTACGAGCAGTACTTC.

The chain recombines TRBV7-8 with TRBJ2-4; perhaps TRBD1 as D (7 bases). This CDR3 spans 14 amino acids. Per the germline V gene, CDR1 is SGHVS and CDR2 is FQNEAQ. Between the trimmed V and J ends, which lost 5 bases and 4 bases, there was a span of 12 bases. This chain's CDR3 is CASSPGGLKNIQYF. CDR3 DNA: TGTGCCAGCAGCCCAGGGGGGTTGAAAAACATTCAGTACTTC.

The gene calls are TRBV2 and TRBJ1-1; TRBD1 matches at 8 bases. The CDR3 contains 15 residues. V lost 5 bases, J lost 4 bases, and 9 bases stayed unmatched. CDR1 is SNHLY and CDR2 is FYNNEI in the germline V gene. The CDR3 DNA follows: TGTGCCAGCAGTCGTCAGGGGGCGGGGGTCACTGAAGCTTTCTTT. This codes for CASSRQGAGVTEAFF.

The rearrangement links TRBV5-1 to TRBJ2-3; tentatively, D is TRBD1 (6 bases). V lost 0 bases to trimming and J lost 4 bases, with 12 bases between them. Germline assignment: CDR1 SGHRS and CDR2 YFSETQ. The CDR3 totals 15 residues. CDR3 in amino acids: CASSLEGGLADTQYF. CDR3 sequence (DNA): TGCGCCAGCAGCTTGGAAGGGGGTCTAGCAGATACGCAGTATTTT.

The sample holds a few counts of this clone. This chain uses TRBV7-9 with TRBJ1-3; TRBD1 is a possible D gene (5 bases). This CDR3 region has 14 residues. V was clipped by 3 bases and J by 2 bases, with 8 bases between them. Germline V gives CDR1 SEHNR, CDR2 FQNEAQ (reference sequence). CDR3 residues: CASSLTDPGNTIYF. In nucleotides, the CDR3 is TGTGCCAGCAGCTTGACAGATCCTGGAAACACCATATATTTT.